These 19 T cell receptor beta chains share one sample of origin, sequenced in a study of T cells in Graves' hyperthyroidism and ophthalmopathy (dated by TCRdb to the late 2010s). Library creation used multiplex PCR. TCRdb shows the sequencer as Illumina HiSeq 2000. TCR beta CDR3 regions were amplified from RNA transcripts. A first-round RT-PCR of the TCR CDR3 used the HTBI primer set with the Qiagen OneStep RT-PCR kit. Using fastp trimming at Q25 and MiXCR clonotype assembly, TCRdb reanalyzed the public sequencing data and kept in-frame beta chains. Identical CDR3 proteins give one entry, which carries the most common genes and DNA. The sample table records approximately 400,000 distinct CDR3 sequences; approximately 15% of these occur just once. 11% of the sample rests with the top ten. Sequenced material: blood. These receptors originate from an older woman with Graves' hyperthyroidism.

Many counts were recorded for this clonotype. The chain has TRBV27 and TRBJ1-4, with 8 nucleotides matching TRBD1. The CDR3 is made up of 13 amino acids. Germline CDR1 is MNHEY and CDR2 is SMNVEV (reference sequence). V lost 7 bases, J lost 8 bases, and 6 bases stayed unmatched. The CDR3 reads CASKDRVWEKLFF. CDR3 in DNA: TGTGCCAGCAAGGACAGGGTGTGGGAAAAACTGTTTTTT.

This clonotype was observed many times. The chain combines TRBV10-3 with TRBJ1-1; tentative D call: TRBD1 (5 bases). The CDR3 runs to 15 residues. Germline V CDR1 and CDR2: ENHRY, SYGVKD. V was clipped by 4 bases and J by 1 base, with 13 bases between them. The CDR3 protein is CAISGSGTENTEAFF. The CDR3 DNA sequence: TGTGCCATCAGTGGATCCGGGACGGAGAACACTGAAGCTTTCTTT.

This clonotype was observed at least ten times. CDR3 coding DNA: TGTGCCAGCAGCTTACGTCTGGACTCCTACAGGGAGACCCAGTACTTC. Encoded protein: CASSLRLDSYRETQYF. The chain carries TRBV11-2 and TRBJ2-5; D possibly uses TRBD1 or TRBD2 (5 bases each). The germline gives CDR1 SGHAT, CDR2 FQNNGV. Trimming cost V 2 bases and J 5 bases, with 18 bases left between them. The CDR3 length is 16 residues. The variable domain in full, completed from reference TRBV11-2 and TRBJ2-5, reads EAGVAQSPRYKIIEKRQSVAFWCNPISGHATLYWYQQILGQGPKLLIQFQNNGVVDDSQLPKDRFSAERLKGVDSTLKIQPAKLEDSAVYLCASSLRLDSYRETQYFGPGTRLLVL.

This clonotype was seen at least ten times. The chain uses TRBV30 and TRBJ2-7; TRBD2 matches at 8 bases. V was clipped by 2 bases and J by 6 bases; unmatched bases: 9. CDR3 length equals 14 residues. Germline CDR1 GTSNPN, CDR2 SVGIG (reference sequence). This chain's CDR3 is CAWSLGLAGTEQYF. In DNA, the CDR3 is TGTGCCTGGAGTTTAGGACTAGCCGGTACCGAGCAGTACTTC.

This clonotype was recorded many times. This chain uses TRBV7-6 with TRBJ2-7; either TRBD1 or TRBD2 may fit D (5 bases each). V was trimmed by 2 bases and J by 5 bases, leaving 16 bases between them. This CDR3 spans 15 amino acids. CDR1 and CDR2 from the germline V gene are SGHVS and FNYEAQ. CDR3 protein: CASSLRDRQGHEQYF. Written as DNA, the CDR3 is TGTGCCAGCAGCTTAAGGGACCGCCAAGGCCACGAGCAGTACTTC.

This clonotype was observed many times. This chain connects TRBV2 to TRBJ2-1; 9 bases are shared with TRBD2. This CDR3 is built from 15 residues. CDR1 SNHLY and CDR2 FYNNEI come from the germline V gene. V trimming: 6 bases; J trimming: 7 bases; junction bases outside the gene matches: 10. Here the CDR3 reads CASRSAGGPGNEQFF. For the CDR3, the DNA is TGTGCCAGCAGGAGTGCGGGAGGGCCGGGGAATGAGCAGTTCTTC.

This clonotype was counted a few times. This chain joins TRBV7-3 and TRBJ2-1; 14 bases map to TRBD2. This CDR3 region has 21 residues. Germline CDR1 and CDR2: SGHTA and FQGTGA. V was pared by 2 bases and J by 0 bases, with 12 bases of the junction left unmatched. CDR3 nucleotide sequence: TGTGCCAGCAGCTTAGGGACGACCGGGACTAGCGGGGGAAGCTCCTACAATGAGCAGTTCTTC. This codes for CASSLGTTGTSGGSSYNEQFF.

Many counts were recorded for this clonotype. Sequence at one end of the junction differs from germline and may be a read error. The chain links TRBV7-7 to TRBJ2-5; possibly TRBD1 for D (5 bases). This CDR3 is 13 amino acids long. Germline V gene lookup returns CDR1 SSHAT and CDR2 FNYEAQ (reference sequence). CDR3 residues: CASSSDRGETQYF. Written as DNA, the CDR3 is TGTGCTAGCAGCTCGGATAGGGGAGAGACCCAGTACTTC.

This clonotype was seen many times. The chain uses TRBV30 and TRBJ2-1, with no clear D. The germline V and J ends were trimmed by 2 bases and 7 bases, with 21 bases remaining between them. CDR1 is GTSNPN and CDR2 is SVGIG in the germline V gene (reference sequence). The CDR3 totals 16 residues. For the CDR3, the DNA is TGTGCCTGGAGTCCCTCGCCGGGTTTTTCTTGGAATGAGCAGTTCTTC. It specifies CAWSPSPGFSWNEQFF.

Details on this clonotype: Possible read error: a much larger clone is one base away. V and J are TRBV18 and TRBJ2-3; D is undetermined. The CDR3 is 17 residues long. V gave up 6 bases and J gave up 5 bases, with 24 bases separating them. The germline V gene encodes CDR1 KGHSH and CDR2 LQKENI. CDR3 in DNA: TGTGCCAGCTCGCTCGGGCCACGATTTCAATTAAAAGATACGCAGTATTTT. Its protein product is CASSLGPRFQLKDTQYF.

V gene TRBV20-1 combines with J gene TRBJ2-7, with D perhaps matching TRBD2 (5 bases). CDR3 length: 13 amino acids. V lost 7 bases to trimming and J lost 3 bases, with 16 bases between them. Germline CDR1 is DFQATT and CDR2 is SNEGSKA (reference sequence). CDR3 DNA: TGCAGTGTTTCCGGACTTATCGGCTACGAGCAGTACTTC. This codes for CSVSGLIGYEQYF.

Many counts were recorded for this clonotype. The chain employs TRBV27 and TRBJ2-3, with D maybe TRBD2 (5 bases). The CDR3 contains 14 residues. V gave up 6 bases and J gave up 6 bases, with 16 bases separating them. CDR1 is MNHEY and CDR2 is SMNVEV in the germline V gene (reference sequence). CDR3 protein: CASSPGLQQDTQYF. CDR3 in DNA: TGTGCCAGCAGCCCCGGACTCCAGCAGGATACGCAGTATTTT.

This clonotype has ten or more counts. This CDR3 reads CASSFGQGTDTQYF. The DNA of the CDR3 is TGTGCCAGCAGTTTCGGGCAGGGAACAGATACGCAGTATTTT. The chain combines TRBV12-3 or TRBV12-4 with TRBJ2-3, with D perhaps matching TRBD1 (5 bases). The length of the CDR3 is 14 residues. Trimming pared 3 bases from V and 3 bases from J, leaving 10 bases between.

This clonotype was seen only a few times. The CDR3 bases are TGCGCCAGCAGCCATCCGGGACTAGCGGGAGGGCCCACCTACAATGAGCAGTTCTTC. Translated, it gives CASSHPGLAGGPTYNEQFF. The chain uses TRBV4-1 and TRBJ2-1; 16 bases align to TRBD2. CDR1 MGHRA and CDR2 YSYEKL come from the germline V gene. This CDR3 is built from 19 residues. V shed 3 bases, J shed 2 bases, and the junction held 7 bases outside the gene matches.

This CDR3 is CSARDAAGNYEQYF. CDR3 nucleotide sequence: TGCAGTGCTAGAGATGCGGCGGGGAACTACGAGCAGTACTTC. The chain employs TRBV20-1 and TRBJ2-7, with D perhaps matching TRBD2 (6 bases). V was clipped by 0 bases and J by 3 bases, with 12 bases between them. Per the germline V gene, CDR1 is DFQATT and CDR2 is SNEGSKA (reference sequence). This CDR3 comprises 14 residues.

This clonotype was counted ten times or more. The rearrangement uses TRBV6-6 and TRBJ1-2; possible D gene TRBD1, 6 bases. Germline lookup yields CDR1 MNHNY and CDR2 SVGAGI (reference sequence). V lost 0 bases and J 8 bases, leaving 13 bases between the germline ends. The CDR3 has 14 residues. The DNA for the CDR3 is TGTGCCAGCAGTTACTCGCGGGGGGCTGGAGGCTACACCTTC. Its translation: CASSYSRGAGGYTF.

The chain is built from TRBV4-1 and TRBJ1-1, with D unresolved. V lost 2 bases and J lost 6, with 7 bases in between. The CDR3 is 12 amino acids. CDR1 and CDR2 (germline): MGHRA, YSYEKL. This chain's CDR3 is CASSQTPAEAFF. CDR3 nucleotide sequence: TGCGCCAGCAGCCAAACACCCGCTGAAGCTTTCTTT.

This clonotype turned up a few times. J is TRBJ2-7 and V is TRBV7-9; 7 bases map to TRBD2. This CDR3 is 17 amino acids long. Germline loops: CDR1 SEHNR, CDR2 FQNEAQ (reference sequence). The ends lost 1 base at V and 4 bases at J; junction bases unmatched: 13. CDR3 nucleotide sequence: TGTGCCAGCAGCTTAGGACTTCCACCCACTAGCGCTTACGAGCAGTACTTC. Residues: CASSLGLPPTSAYEQYF.

This clonotype was counted ten times or more. This rearrangement joins TRBV18 to TRBJ1-2; D might be TRBD1 (5 bases). CDR3 size: 14 residues. Germline CDR1 KGHSH, CDR2 LQKENI. V was shortened by 2 bases and J by 1 base, with 8 bases between the two germline ends. The CDR3 nucleotides are TGTGCCAGCTCACCAAGACAGTTTAACTATGGCTACACCTTC. It codes for CASSPRQFNYGYTF.